The T cell receptor (beta chain) under discussion was sequenced for a study of T-cell reconstitution after alpha-beta-depleted transplantation in children. There are 16 residues in the CDR3. J lost 5 bases, V lost 3 bases, and 9 bases had no gene match. About this clonotype itself: The antigen is not known.

Study-level findings and limits: From newly produced T cells came most of the T-cell counts and diversity one year after transplant. It was reported that alpha-beta T cells came from several hundred expanded graft clones (about two months after transplant). Diversity of TCRbeta at day 60 was high in some patients, arising from surviving recipient T cells and thymic progenitors.

TCRbeta library construction was performed incorporating unique molecular identifiers. TCRdb processed the PCR reads anew with MiXCR; each CDR3 protein has one entry. Among hundreds of thousands of distinct CDR3 sequences, under 15% were seen once, and the ten largest hold roughly 0.77%. The chain employs TRBV12-3 or TRBV12-4 and TRBJ2-3, with 9 bases that match TRBD2. The TCR originated in a girl aged 2-15 years with congenital amegakaryocytic thrombocytopenia, due to receive a stem cell transplant. Source: PBMCs, taken before TCRalphabeta/CD19-depleted stem cell transplant. CDR3 amino acids: CASSFRRGRAGDTQYF. The DNA for the CDR3 is TGTGCCAGCAGTTTTAGGCGCGGGAGGGCGGGAGATACGCAGTATTTT.